A selection of T cell receptor beta chains follows, all from one sample in a study of tumor-infiltrating lymphocytes in primary liver carcinoma. TCRdb itself ran the multiplex PCR reads through MiXCR, one entry per CDR3 protein. The sample lists 95,000 to 100,000 distinct CDR3 sequences, around 71% occurring once. Sequenced: liver tumor tissue from sampling region 2. The receptors here all came from a woman in her fifties or sixties with primary liver carcinoma and hepatitis B virus infection. Each CDR3 is given with its conserved first and last residue. D genes are given only for firm matches. Where a row states a size, it is once, few, many or the class of an expanded clone; other rows omit it.

D gene: NA
clone size: many
J gene: TRBJ2-7
V gene: TRBV6-1
CDR3 protein: CASSEQGLPYEQYF
CDR3 DNA: TGTGCCAGCAGTGAGCAGGGGCTCCCCTACGAGCAGTACTTC

D gene: NA
clone size: many
J gene: TRBJ2-5
V gene: TRBV10-1
CDR3 protein: CASSDSLGKETQYF
CDR3 DNA: TGCGCCAGCAGTGACTCGCTTGGGAAAGAGACCCAGTACTTC

D gene: NA
clone size: NA
J gene: TRBJ2-7
V gene: TRBV11-2
CDR3 protein: CASLEGGPYEQYF
CDR3 DNA: TGTGCCAGCTTAGAAGGAGGCCCCTACGAGCAGTACTTC

D gene: NA
clone size: NA
J gene: TRBJ2-7
V gene: TRBV28
CDR3 protein: CASSPPGQLNSYGQYF
CDR3 DNA: TGTGCCAGCAGTCCGCCGGGACAACTTAACTCCTACGGGCAGTACTTC

D gene: NA
clone size: NA
J gene: TRBJ2-3
V gene: TRBV29-1
CDR3 protein: CSAPFPSLDTQYF
CDR3 DNA: TGCAGTGCCCCCTTTCCCTCGTTGGATACGCAGTATTTT

D gene: NA
clone size: many
J gene: TRBJ2-2
V gene: TRBV5-5
CDR3 protein: CASSLFVQGTGELFF
CDR3 DNA: TGTGCCAGCAGCTTGTTTGTGCAGGGTACCGGGGAGCTGTTTTTT

D gene: TRBD2
clone size: NA
J gene: TRBJ2-1
V gene: TRBV5-1
CDR3 protein: CASSLDHSGTYNEQLF
CDR3 DNA: TGCGCCAGCAGCTTGGATCATAGCGGGACTTACAATGAGCAGCTCTTC

D gene: NA
clone size: NA
J gene: TRBJ2-2
V gene: TRBV11-2
CDR3 protein: CARSFWGGEPFF
CDR3 DNA: TGTGCCAGAAGTTTCTGGGGCGGGGAGCCGTTTTTT

D gene: NA
clone size: once
J gene: TRBJ2-4
V gene: TRBV6-5
CDR3 protein: CARLPPRLAKNIQYF
CDR3 DNA: TGTGCCCGGCTCCCACCTCGCCTAGCCAAAAACATTCAGTACTTC

D gene: NA
clone size: once
J gene: TRBJ2-5
V gene: TRBV7-8
CDR3 protein: CASSLAGSNLEETQYF
CDR3 DNA: TGTGCCAGCAGCTTAGCAGGGAGCAATCTAGAGGAGACCCAGTACTTC

D gene: NA
clone size: many
J gene: TRBJ1-5
V gene: TRBV6-1
CDR3 protein: CASSEFGGQGNQPQHF
CDR3 DNA: TGTGCCAGCAGTGAGTTTGGGGGACAAGGCAATCAGCCCCAGCATTTT

D gene: TRBD2
clone size: NA
J gene: TRBJ2-2
V gene: TRBV5-4
CDR3 protein: CASIWGLVGATGELFF
CDR3 DNA: TGTGCCAGCATCTGGGGACTAGTAGGCGCCACCGGGGAGCTGTTTTTT

D gene: TRBD2
clone size: many
J gene: TRBJ2-6
V gene: TRBV6-5
CDR3 protein: CASRPHPLAGYLPPSISGANVLTF
CDR3 DNA: TGTGCCAGCAGACCCCACCCCCTAGCGGGATACCTTCCCCCTTCCATCTCTGGGGCCAACGTCCTGACTTTC

D gene: TRBD2
clone size: NA
J gene: TRBJ2-7
V gene: TRBV7-3
CDR3 protein: CASSPTTSGNTYEQYF
CDR3 DNA: TGTGCCAGCAGCCCCACCACTAGCGGGAACACCTACGAGCAGTACTTC

D gene: TRBD1
clone size: few
J gene: TRBJ2-1
V gene: TRBV20-1
CDR3 protein: CSAYDSETGVYNEQFF
CDR3 DNA: TGCAGTGCTTACGACTCCGAGACAGGGGTATACAATGAGCAGTTCTTC

D gene: TRBD2
clone size: NA
J gene: TRBJ2-4
V gene: TRBV7-8
CDR3 protein: CASSLLGGRAENIKYF
CDR3 DNA: TGTGCCAGCAGCCTATTGGGCGGGAGGGCCGAGAACATTAAGTACTTC

D gene: TRBD1
clone size: NA
J gene: TRBJ2-7
V gene: TRBV11-2
CDR3 protein: CASSLRPGQRFYNGQYF
CDR3 DNA: TGTGCCAGCAGTTTACGACCGGGACAGAGATTCTACAATGGGCAGTACTTC

D gene: NA
clone size: many
J gene: TRBJ2-2
V gene: TRBV5-1
CDR3 protein: CASSALLVAKTGELFF
CDR3 DNA: TGCGCCAGCAGCGCACTACTAGTGGCAAAAACCGGGGAGCTGTTTTTT

D gene: NA
clone size: NA
J gene: TRBJ2-5
V gene: TRBV11-2
CDR3 protein: CNSSLDIGDREYF
CDR3 DNA: TGCAACAGCAGCTTAGATATCGGGGACCGCGAATACTTC

D gene: TRBD2
clone size: NA
J gene: TRBJ2-3
V gene: TRBV30
CDR3 protein: CAWSSTPGLAGGTDTQYF
CDR3 DNA: TGTGCCTGGAGTTCAACCCCGGGACTAGCGGGAGGTACAGATACGCAGTATTTT

D gene: TRBD1
clone size: many
J gene: TRBJ1-2
V gene: TRBV7-8
CDR3 protein: CASAGGQDSNYGYTF
CDR3 DNA: TGTGCCAGCGCGGGAGGACAGGACTCTAACTATGGCTACACCTTC

D gene: NA
clone size: NA
J gene: TRBJ2-2
V gene: TRBV7-3
CDR3 protein: CASSLGGLNTGELSF
CDR3 DNA: TGTGCCAGCAGCTTAGGCGGACTGAACACCGGGGAGCTGTCTTTT

D gene: TRBD1
clone size: NA
J gene: TRBJ2-2
V gene: TRBV28
CDR3 protein: CASKSPGQGIPGELFF
CDR3 DNA: TGTGCCAGCAAATCTCCGGGACAGGGGATCCCCGGTGAGCTGTTTTTT

D gene: NA
clone size: once
J gene: TRBJ1-2
V gene: TRBV29-1
CDR3 protein: CIIRWSTTYGYTF
CDR3 DNA: TGCATCATTCGTTGGTCTACTACCTATGGCTACACCTTC

D gene: NA
clone size: NA
J gene: TRBJ1-5
V gene: TRBV6-5
CDR3 protein: CASGLTLGGKQPQHF
CDR3 DNA: TGTGCCAGCGGCCTTACCCTGGGGGGCAAACAGCCCCAGCATTTT

D gene: NA
clone size: NA
J gene: TRBJ1-1
V gene: TRBV6-5
CDR3 protein: CASNYRGSTEAFF
CDR3 DNA: TGTGCCAGCAATTACCGAGGGTCCACTGAAGCTTTCTTT

D gene: NA
clone size: NA
J gene: TRBJ1-1
V gene: TRBV6-1
CDR3 protein: CASSEVGMLPKF
CDR3 DNA: TGTGCCAGCAGTGAAGTTGGGATGTTGCCCAAATTT

D gene: NA
clone size: few
J gene: TRBJ1-2
V gene: TRBV24-1
CDR3 protein: CATSDSHRGRYGYTF
CDR3 DNA: TGTGCCACCAGTGATTCCCATAGGGGTCGCTATGGCTACACCTTC

D gene: TRBD2
clone size: NA
J gene: TRBJ2-5
V gene: TRBV6-2/TRBV6-3
CDR3 protein: CVSTPGTSGRWETQYF
CDR3 DNA: TGTGTCAGCACTCCCGGGACTAGCGGGAGATGGGAGACCCAGTACTTC

D gene: TRBD2
clone size: many
J gene: TRBJ2-3
V gene: TRBV29-1
CDR3 protein: CSVEGWLAGSNTDTQYF
CDR3 DNA: TGCAGCGTTGAAGGTTGGCTAGCGGGAAGCAACACAGATACGCAGTATTTT

D gene: NA
clone size: NA
J gene: TRBJ2-3
V gene: TRBV7-9
CDR3 protein: CASSLKTTKLADITGGTDTQYF
CDR3 DNA: TGTGCCAGCAGCTTAAAAACTACGAAACTAGCGGACATCACAGGGGGCACAGATACGCAGTATTTT

D gene: TRBD2
clone size: NA
J gene: TRBJ2-1
V gene: TRBV5-1
CDR3 protein: CASNTGLAGVYNEQFF
CDR3 DNA: TGCGCCAGCAATACGGGACTAGCGGGAGTTTACAATGAGCAGTTCTTC

D gene: TRBD2
clone size: NA
J gene: TRBJ2-1
V gene: TRBV11-2
CDR3 protein: CASSRGLAGGSGDEQFF
CDR3 DNA: TGTGCCAGCAGTAGGGGACTTGCGGGAGGGTCGGGGGATGAGCAGTTCTTC

D gene: NA
clone size: NA
J gene: TRBJ2-5
V gene: TRBV5-6
CDR3 protein: CASSLQTAIKETQYF
CDR3 DNA: TGTGCAAGCAGCTTACAGACGGCTATTAAAGAGACCCAGTACTTC

D gene: NA
clone size: NA
J gene: TRBJ2-5
V gene: TRBV21-1
CDR3 protein: CASSKASGAGETQYF
CDR3 DNA: TGTGCCAGCAGCAAAGCGTCGGGCGCCGGGGAGACCCAGTACTTC

D gene: TRBD1
clone size: NA
J gene: TRBJ1-1
V gene: TRBV10-3
CDR3 protein: CTIRPGQGTEAFF
CDR3 DNA: TGTACCATCAGACCGGGACAGGGCACTGAAGCTTTCTTT

D gene: TRBD1
clone size: NA
J gene: TRBJ1-6
V gene: TRBV15
CDR3 protein: CATSKETGYNSHLHF
CDR3 DNA: TGTGCCACCAGCAAAGAGACAGGGTACAATTCACACCTCCACTTT

D gene: NA
clone size: NA
J gene: TRBJ2-2
V gene: TRBV5-1
CDR3 protein: CASSLDRSGELSF
CDR3 DNA: TGCGCCAGCAGCTTGGATAGATCCGGGGAGCTGTCTTTT

D gene: TRBD1
clone size: NA
J gene: TRBJ1-5
V gene: TRBV4-2
CDR3 protein: CASIPRQGVTLNQPQHF
CDR3 DNA: TGCGCCAGCATCCCTCGACAGGGAGTGACCCTTAATCAGCCCCAGCATTTT

D gene: NA
clone size: NA
J gene: TRBJ1-5
V gene: TRBV7-8
CDR3 protein: CASSLEGVLSIQPQHF
CDR3 DNA: TGTGCAAGCAGCTTAGAGGGTGTCCTTAGCATTCAGCCCCAGCATTTT

D gene: TRBD2
clone size: NA
J gene: TRBJ2-1
V gene: TRBV4-1
CDR3 protein: CASRRRREGSVFNEQLF
CDR3 DNA: TGCGCCAGCAGGAGGAGGCGGGAGGGCTCGGTCTTCAATGAGCAGCTCTTC

D gene: NA
clone size: NA
J gene: TRBJ2-1
V gene: TRBV6-5
CDR3 protein: CASSRAPSYDEQFF
CDR3 DNA: TGTGCCAGCAGTAGGGCACCCTCCTACGATGAGCAGTTCTTC

D gene: NA
clone size: NA
J gene: TRBJ2-6
V gene: TRBV11-2
CDR3 protein: CASDLQAGANVLTF
CDR3 DNA: TGTGCCAGCGACTTGCAGGCCGGGGCCAACGTCCTGACTTTC

D gene: TRBD2
clone size: NA
J gene: TRBJ2-1
V gene: TRBV11-3
CDR3 protein: CASSATSGGQYDEQLF
CDR3 DNA: TGTGCCAGCAGCGCGACTAGCGGAGGCCAATATGATGAGCAGCTCTTC

D gene: TRBD1
clone size: once
J gene: TRBJ2-6
V gene: TRBV5-1
CDR3 protein: CSSTRTGWSRGANVLAF
CDR3 DNA: TGCTCCAGCACCCGGACAGGGTGGTCTAGGGGGGCCAACGTCCTGGCTTTC

D gene: TRBD2
clone size: many
J gene: TRBJ2-2
V gene: TRBV12-3/TRBV12-4
CDR3 protein: CASSLGTSGRGHGELFF
CDR3 DNA: TGTGCCAGCAGTTTAGGCACTAGCGGGAGGGGTCACGGGGAGCTGTTTTTT

D gene: NA
clone size: once
J gene: TRBJ2-1
V gene: TRBV11-2
CDR3 protein: CASSSGLYDERFF
CDR3 DNA: TGTGCCAGCAGCTCAGGACTGTACGATGAGCGGTTCTTC

D gene: TRBD1
clone size: NA
J gene: TRBJ2-2
V gene: TRBV12-3/TRBV12-4
CDR3 protein: CASNGTVTNTGELFF
CDR3 DNA: TGTGCCAGCAATGGGACAGTGACTAACACCGGGGAGCTGTTTTTT

D gene: NA
clone size: NA
J gene: TRBJ1-5
V gene: TRBV12-3/TRBV12-4
CDR3 protein: CASSVSGSQPQHF
CDR3 DNA: TGTGCCAGCAGTGTAAGCGGCAGTCAACCCCAGCATTTT

D gene: TRBD2
clone size: NA
J gene: TRBJ2-3
V gene: TRBV11-2
CDR3 protein: CTSSLGSGIADTQYF
CDR3 DNA: TGTACCAGCAGCTTAGGGAGCGGGATAGCAGATACGCAGTATTTC

D gene: NA
clone size: few
J gene: TRBJ1-4
V gene: TRBV18
CDR3 protein: CASSPDAGVEEKLFF
CDR3 DNA: TGTGCCAGCTCACCAGATGCGGGGGTAGAGGAAAAACTGTTTTTT

D gene: TRBD2
clone size: NA
J gene: TRBJ2-7
V gene: TRBV11-2
CDR3 protein: CTSSLERGGGQYF
CDR3 DNA: TGTACCAGCAGCTTAGAGCGGGGAGGAGGGCAGTACTTC

D gene: NA
clone size: NA
J gene: TRBJ2-1
V gene: TRBV18
CDR3 protein: CASSPQPGLPTDEQFF
CDR3 DNA: TGTGCCAGCTCACCACAGCCGGGACTTCCTACGGATGAGCAGTTCTTC

D gene: NA
clone size: many
J gene: TRBJ2-1
V gene: TRBV4-1
CDR3 protein: CASSQAEGSYNEQFF
CDR3 DNA: TGCGCCAGCAGCCAAGCCGAGGGCTCCTACAATGAGCAGTTCTTC

D gene: TRBD1
clone size: NA
J gene: TRBJ2-5
V gene: TRBV4-1
CDR3 protein: CASSQKDRGEIQYF
CDR3 DNA: TGCGCCAGCAGCCAAAAGGACAGGGGAGAGATCCAGTACTTC

D gene: TRBD1
clone size: many
J gene: TRBJ1-2
V gene: TRBV29-1
CDR3 protein: CSVQGGHGYTF
CDR3 DNA: TGCAGCGTTCAGGGGGGTCATGGCTACACCTTC

D gene: NA
clone size: NA
J gene: TRBJ2-3
V gene: TRBV29-1
CDR3 protein: CSVESLGRVGVSTDTQYF
CDR3 DNA: TGCAGCGTTGAATCGTTGGGCAGAGTGGGGGTTAGCACAGATACCCAGTATTTT

D gene: NA
clone size: NA
J gene: TRBJ2-5
V gene: TRBV11-1
CDR3 protein: CVSDLGLDASLETQYF
CDR3 DNA: TGTGTCAGCGACCTAGGATTGGACGCCTCACTAGAGACCCAGTACTTC

D gene: NA
clone size: NA
J gene: TRBJ2-1
V gene: TRBV29-1
CDR3 protein: CSVGGGCSYNDQFF
CDR3 DNA: TGCAGCGTTGGCGGAGGCTGCTCCTACAATGACCAGTTCTTC

D gene: TRBD2
clone size: many
J gene: TRBJ2-3
V gene: TRBV7-9
CDR3 protein: CASSGTSGISDTQYF
CDR3 DNA: TGTGCCAGCAGCGGGACTAGCGGGATCTCGGATACGCAGTATTTT